This T cell receptor beta chain comes out of a study of cytomegalovirus exposure and HLA in healthy donors. General study results and limits: Equally common other TCR beta chains were less clonally expanded than HLA-associated ones, a later analysis found. Several of the most significant clusters were apparently associated with common viral pathogens in a later analysis. The records held CMV serostatus as the only immune exposure information.

Researchers ran the PCR with 60 Vbeta and 13 Jbeta primers. Data came from immunoSEQ multiplex PCR; TCRdb stores just in-frame clones and leaves some out. The sample includes roughly 150,000 clones, approximately 73% of them seen just once. Each of the donors was a healthy bone marrow donor. In regard to this clone: Its antigen is undetermined.

This CDR3 contains 16 residues. V lost 2 bases and J lost 4, with 17 bases in between. CDR1 and CDR2 from the germline V gene are MDHEN and SYDVKM. The chain has TRBV28 and TRBJ1-1; D perhaps matches TRBD1 (6 bases). This TCR was sampled from a man aged 25-45 years in good health and CMV-seropositive. Sample: PBMCs. The CDR3 region is CASSLPPTGPGTEAFF. The CDR3 region has the DNA TGTGCCAGCAGTTTACCCCCTACAGGGCCGGGCACTGAAGCTTTCTTT.